This TCR beta chain was captured by sequencing in a study of blood T cell repertoires in COVID-19. Study-wide background: Both acute and convalescent COVID-19 samples were obtained from the United States, Italy and Spain. The cDNA or gDNA used as material had been derived from T cells, B-cell-depleted T cells, or PBMCs.

In the original analysis: Amplification of reference gene primers provided the estimated nucleated cell counts. Only in-frame clones appear in the TCRdb table, and some are missing; sequencing was by immunoSEQ multiplex PCR. V, J and clone size were drawn from that table, and D and trimming were deduced from the DNA. The sample carries about 190,000 clones, around 79% recorded once. The clonotype originates from a woman in her fifties or sixties with acute or convalescent COVID-19. Material: peripheral blood.

CDR3 bases: TGTGCCAGCAGGGGGAGAGACTACGAGCAGTACTTC. The encoded protein is CASRGRDYEQYF. The V call is TRBV12-3 or TRBV12-4, the J call TRBJ2-7, with a weak D call TRBD2 (5 bases). This CDR3 spans 12 amino acids. V dropped 6 bases and J dropped 3 bases, with 9 bases sitting between them.